The 4 T cell receptor beta chains reported below all come from one sample, sequenced in a study of shared clonotypes between healthy human individuals. Sequencing was performed with immunoSEQ multiplex PCR; in TCRdb, only in-frame clones are kept and a portion is missing. The sample has some 900,000 clones, 76% seen once. Material for sequencing was memory CD4+ T cells sorted from blood. Regarding subset: CD45RA-negative fraction. These TCRs come from a man between 18 and 29 years old in good health.

This clone was recorded a few times. The chain employs TRBV18 and TRBJ2-7; D not resolved. The CDR3 runs to 14 residues. Germline V gene sequence: CDR1 KGHSH, CDR2 LQKENI. The V end was cut by 1 base, the J end by 4 bases, with 11 bases between. CDR3 DNA: TGTGCCAGCTCACCACAGAGCGAGGCGTACGAGCAGTACTTC. This codes for CASSPQSEAYEQYF.

The rearrangement joins TRBV5-1 to TRBJ2-7, with TRBD2 matching over 10 bases. From germline, CDR1 is SGHRS and CDR2 YFSETQ. With V trimmed by 6 bases and J by 3 bases, 3 bases remained unmatched. This CDR3 is 13 amino acids long. The CDR3 DNA is TGCGCCAGCAAACTAGCGGGAAACTACGAGCAGTACTTC. It encodes CASKLAGNYEQYF.

V usage is TRBV4-3 and J usage is TRBJ1-5, with a possible D match to TRBD1 (6 bases). V was pared by 0 bases and J by 8 bases, with 8 bases between. The CDR3 runs to 13 residues. Germline V gives CDR1 LGHNA, CDR2 YSLEER. The CDR3 region has the DNA TGCGCCAGCAGCCAAGACAGGGACAAGCCCCAGCATTTT. Protein product: CASSQDRDKPQHF.

The gene calls are TRBV28 and TRBJ2-7; 14 nucleotides align to TRBD2. V shed 5 bases, J shed 6 bases, and the junction held 6 bases outside the gene matches. Looked up from germline, CDR1 is MDHEN and CDR2 is SYDVKM. The CDR3 loop spans 15 amino acids. Here the CDR3 reads CASSRTSGGLAEQYF. The CDR3 DNA follows: TGTGCCAGCAGTCGGACTAGCGGGGGGCTAGCCGAGCAGTACTTC.